Shown below are 19 T cell receptor beta chains from a single sample sequenced in a study. Each CDR3 protein is one row after TCRdb ran MiXCR on the 5' RACE reads. Altogether around 50,000 distinct CDR3 sequences are present, 26% being singletons, with the ten largest covering approximately 2%. Tregs were sorted as CD4+CD25+CD127-/low cells. The sample taken for sequencing was tumor-infiltrating Tregs sorted from the breast tumor. All receptors come from a female donor with breast cancer.

The V and J genes are TRBV2 and TRBJ1-2; tentative D call: TRBD1 (5 bases). CDR3 length equals 14 residues. The V gene lost 8 bases and the J gene lost 0 bases, with 13 bases spanning the gap. Germline V gene data show CDR1 as SNHLY and CDR2 as FYNNEI. The CDR3 protein is CASRSDISNYGYTF. DNA of the CDR3: TGTGCCAGCCGCTCGGACATATCTAACTATGGCTACACCTTC. Full variable domain (outside the CDR3, taken from reference TRBV2 and TRBJ1-2): EPEVTQTPSHQVTQMGQEVILRCVPISNHLYFYWYRQILGQKVEFLVSFYNNEISEKSEIFDDQFSVERPDGSNFTLKIRSTKLEDSAMYFCASRSDISNYGYTFGSGTRLTVV.

This clonotype appeared many times. The gene calls are TRBV4-1 and TRBJ2-7, with 7 bases that match TRBD1. CDR1 MGHRA and CDR2 YSYEKL come from the germline V gene. V was clipped by 3 bases and J by 0 bases; unmatched bases: 11. The CDR3 runs 17 residues. The DNA of the CDR3 is TGCGCCAGCAGCCAGCTCCAGGGGGTCCTTACCTCCTACGAGCAGTACTTC. Its protein product is CASSQLQGVLTSYEQYF.

V and J are TRBV13 and TRBJ1-4; unclear D gene. V shed 3 bases and J shed 5 bases, with 10 bases lying between them. Germline V gene data show CDR1 as PRHDT and CDR2 as FYEKMQ (reference sequence). This CDR3 comprises 14 residues. DNA of the CDR3: TGTGCCAGCAGCTTGGCGGGTCCAAATGAAAAACTGTTTTTT. It encodes CASSLAGPNEKLFF.

A note on this clonotype: This clone may be a read error of a much larger clone one base away. This chain connects TRBV6-2 or TRBV6-3 to TRBJ2-1, with 9 bases lining up with TRBD1. The CDR3 covers 14 residues. CDR1 and CDR2 (germline): MNHEY, SVGEGT. DNA of the CDR3: TGTGCCGGCAGTGGGGACAGGGTTTCCAATGAGCAGTTCTTC. Protein sequence: CAGSGDRVSNEQFF.

This clonotype has only a few counts. This chain connects TRBV4-1 to TRBJ2-3; 13 bases align to TRBD2. The CDR3 covers 16 residues. CDR1 is MGHRA and CDR2 is YSYEKL in the germline V gene. With 1 base clipped from V and 5 bases from J, the junction kept 3 bases outside the gene matches. CDR3 loop: CASSQGTSGRVDTQYF. The CDR3 bases are TGCGCCAGCAGCCAAGGGACTAGCGGGAGAGTAGATACGCAGTATTTT.

To note about this clonotype: At one boundary the junction diverges from the germline segment, which might be a read error. The chain links TRBV7-6 to TRBJ1-6; possible D gene TRBD1, 5 bases. The CDR3 is made up of 16 amino acids. Germline lookup yields CDR1 SGHVS and CDR2 FNYEAQ. CDR3 in amino acids: CASTLSPGSGNSPLHF. CDR3 nucleotides: TGTGCCAGCACCTTAAGTCCAGGGAGCGGTAATTCACCCCTCCACTTT.

The chain couples TRBV2 to TRBJ2-7; TRBD1 might be the D (7 bases). This CDR3 has 14 amino acids. Germline V gene sequence: CDR1 SNHLY, CDR2 FYNNEI. V lost 3 bases, J lost 4 bases, and 13 bases lay in between. CDR3 sequence: CASSERRGPYEQYF. The CDR3 DNA reads TGTGCCAGCAGTGAGCGGAGGGGGCCGTACGAGCAGTACTTC.

This clonotype was observed a few times. The chain employs TRBV28 and TRBJ2-1, with 7 bases matching TRBD2. The CDR3 is 12 amino acids. Germline V lookup: CDR1 MDHEN, CDR2 SYDVKM. The trim removed 4 bases at V and 15 bases at J, leaving 9 bases unmatched. This chain's CDR3 is CASSSQGRAGFF. Written as DNA, the CDR3 is TGTGCCAGCAGTTCCCAAGGGAGGGCCGGGTTCTTC.

This clonotype was seen at least ten times. The rearrangement uses TRBV6-5 and TRBJ2-7, with TRBD2 identical over 8 bases. The CDR3 runs to 14 residues. After removal of 0 bases from V and 4 bases from J, the junction contained 2 bases not matched to a gene. Germline CDR1 MNHEY, CDR2 SVGAGI. Written as DNA, the CDR3 is TGTGCCAGCAGTTACTCCCCTAGCGGGTACGAGCAGTACTTC. Translated, it gives CASSYSPSGYEQYF.

The table lists this clonotype with many counts. The chain couples TRBV4-2 to TRBJ1-2; D possibly corresponds to TRBD1 (6 bases). V was pared by 0 bases and J by 2 bases, with 13 bases between. CDR3 length equals 16 residues. Germline loops: CDR1 LGHNA, CDR2 YNFKEQ. CDR3 nucleotides: TGTGCCAGCAGCCAAGATCACGCAGGGGCGAACTATGGCTACACCTTC. It is translated as CASSQDHAGANYGYTF.

CDR3 sequence (DNA): TGTGCCAGCAGTCCCGGGACTAGCGGGAGCGGGGAGACCCAGTACTTC. Translated: CASSPGTSGSGETQYF. The V call is TRBV12-3 or TRBV12-4, the J call TRBJ2-5; 14 bases match TRBD2. V lost 5 bases, J lost 5 bases, and 7 bases stayed unmatched. The CDR3 runs 16 residues.

On this clonotype: A much larger clone sits a single nucleotide away, making a read error possible. The CDR3 DNA follows: TGTGCCAGCAGCCAAGGTCCGGGAGGCGCTGAAGCTTTCTTT. Residues: CASSQGPGGAEAFF. This chain links TRBV3-1 with TRBJ1-1; D ambiguous. The CDR3 is made up of 14 amino acids. Germline loops: CDR1 LGHDT, CDR2 YNNKEL (reference sequence). V lost 1 base, J lost 6 bases, and 12 bases lay in between.

V and J are TRBV7-8 and TRBJ2-5; D is unresolved. V lost 3 bases and J lost 2, with 13 bases in between. Per germline, CDR1 SGHVS and CDR2 FQNEAQ. The CDR3 runs 15 residues. CDR3 nucleotides: TGTGCCAGCAGCTTGACTCGTGAGCAGCAAGAGACCCAGTACTTC. This gives the protein CASSLTREQQETQYF. The whole variable domain, remainder taken from reference TRBV7-8 and TRBJ2-5, is GAGVSQSPRYKVAKRGQDVALRCDPISGHVSLFWYQQALGQGPEFLTYFQNEAQLDKSGLPSDRFFAERPEGSVSTLKIQRTQQEDSAVYLCASSLTREQQETQYFGPGTRLLVL.

In regard to this clonotype: A read error is possible here, since a much larger clone lies one base away. The V gene is TRBV4-1, the J gene TRBJ2-5; 9 positions match TRBD1. Germline CDR1 MGHRA, CDR2 YSYEKL. The CDR3 spans 14 residues. Here the CDR3 reads CASSQDRGGETQHF. The CDR3 DNA follows: TGCGCCAGCAGTCAGGACAGGGGTGGGGAGACCCAGCACTTC.

This clonotype was seen more than once but under ten times. The genes are TRBV9 and TRBJ2-5; D gene ambiguous. CDR1 SGDLS and CDR2 YYNGEE come from the germline V gene. V gave up 4 bases and J gave up 2 bases, with 15 bases separating them. The CDR3 covers 15 residues. CDR3 nucleotides: TGTGCCAGCAGCCCAAGGTCGGCCGAACAAGAGACCCAGTACTTC. Translation: CASSPRSAEQETQYF.

The chain links TRBV4-1 to TRBJ1-2; 7 nucleotides line up with TRBD1. CDR1 MGHRA and CDR2 YSYEKL come from the germline V gene. The CDR3 loop spans 15 amino acids. The CDR3 region has the DNA TGCTCTAGCAGCCCCGTTGAGGGGGCTGCGTATGGCTACACCTTC. It translates to CSSSPVEGAAYGYTF.

In the case of this clonotype: No conserved phenylalanine or tryptophan ends this CDR3, so it is likely a read error. The J gene is TRBJ2-3, the V gene TRBV5-4; either TRBD1 or TRBD2 may fit D (5 bases each). Per the germline V gene, CDR1 is SGHNT and CDR2 is YYREEE (reference sequence). The CDR3 is 15 residues long. V was clipped by 0 bases and J by 1 base, with 9 bases between them. This CDR3 is CASSLGGAGTDTQYL. DNA of the CDR3: TGTGCCAGCAGCTTGGGAGGGGCAGGCACAGATACGCAGTATCTT.

This clonotype showed up just a few times. A single base separates this from a much larger clone, so it may be a read error. The genes are TRBV7-2 and TRBJ1-1; D unclear. Trimming cost V 1 base and J 1 base, with 7 bases left between them. This CDR3 has 14 amino acids. CDR1 and CDR2 from the germline V gene are SGHTA and FQGNSA. DNA of the CDR3: TGTACCAGCAGCTTAGATGACGCGAACACTGAAGCTTTCTTT. Encoded protein: CTSSLDDANTEAFF.

The chain employs TRBV20-1 and TRBJ2-3, with 9 bases lining up with TRBD2. V was pared by 1 base and J by 1 base, with 3 bases of the junction left unmatched. Germline CDR1 and CDR2: DFQATT and SNEGSKA (reference sequence). The CDR3 length is 15 residues. Here the CDR3 reads CSARVAGAGTDTQYF. For the CDR3, the DNA is TGCAGTGCTAGAGTAGCGGGGGCGGGCACAGATACGCAGTATTTT.